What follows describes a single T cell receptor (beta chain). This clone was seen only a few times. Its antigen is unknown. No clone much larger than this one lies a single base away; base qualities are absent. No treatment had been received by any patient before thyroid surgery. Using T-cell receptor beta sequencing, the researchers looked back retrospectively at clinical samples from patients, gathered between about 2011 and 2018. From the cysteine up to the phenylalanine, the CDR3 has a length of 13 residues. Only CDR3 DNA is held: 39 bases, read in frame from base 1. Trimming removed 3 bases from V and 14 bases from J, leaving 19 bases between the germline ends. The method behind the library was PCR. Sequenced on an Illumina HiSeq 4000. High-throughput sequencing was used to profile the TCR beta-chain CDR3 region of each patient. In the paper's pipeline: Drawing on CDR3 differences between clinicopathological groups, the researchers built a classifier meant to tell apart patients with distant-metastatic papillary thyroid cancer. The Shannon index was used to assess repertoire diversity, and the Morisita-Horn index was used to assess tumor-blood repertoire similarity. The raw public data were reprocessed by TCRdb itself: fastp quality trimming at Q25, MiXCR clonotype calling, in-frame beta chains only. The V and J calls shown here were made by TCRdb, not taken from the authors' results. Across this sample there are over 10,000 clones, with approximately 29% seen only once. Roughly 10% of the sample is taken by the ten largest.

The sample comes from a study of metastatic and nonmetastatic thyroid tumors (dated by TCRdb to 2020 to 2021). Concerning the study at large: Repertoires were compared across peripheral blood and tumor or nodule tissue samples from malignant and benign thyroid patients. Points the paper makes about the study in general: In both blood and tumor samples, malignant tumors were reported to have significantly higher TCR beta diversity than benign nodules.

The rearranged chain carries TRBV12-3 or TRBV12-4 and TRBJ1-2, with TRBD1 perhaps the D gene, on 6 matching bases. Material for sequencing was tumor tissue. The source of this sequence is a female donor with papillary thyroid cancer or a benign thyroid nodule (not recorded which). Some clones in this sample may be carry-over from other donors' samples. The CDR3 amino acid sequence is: CASSLTGPGVGTF. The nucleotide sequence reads TGTGCCAGCAGTTTGACGGGTCCAGGGGTGGGGACCTTC.